This TCR beta chain was obtained from a study of cytomegalovirus exposure and HLA in healthy donors. Use of 60 Vbeta and 13 Jbeta primers characterized the PCR. Profiled with immunoSEQ multiplex PCR; TCRdb holds only in-frame clones, not every one. The table shows some 150,000 clones, with about three quarters occurring only once. V trimming: 4 bases; J trimming: 7 bases; junction bases outside the gene matches: 4. The CDR3 has 14 residues. Germline V gene data show CDR1 as SGHTA and CDR2 as FQGTGA. This chain links TRBV7-3 with TRBJ2-1; 10 bases are shared with TRBD2. Sequencing was done on a sample of PBMCs. The clonotype comes from a woman aged 25 to 39 in good health and CMV-seronegative. CDR3 nucleotide sequence: TGTGCCAGCAGCTCCAGCGGGAGGGCGAATGAGCAGTTCTTC. Translation: CASSSSGRANEQFF. The complete variable domain, with remaining parts taken from reference TRBV7-3 and TRBJ2-1, reads GAGVSQTPSNKVTEKGKYVELRCDPISGHTALYWYRQSLGQGPEFLIYFQGTGAADDSGLPNDRFFAVRPEGSVSTLKIQRTERGDSAVYLCASSSSGRANEQFFGPGTRLTVL.